This T cell receptor beta chain was identified in a study of CD8 T cells in Susac syndrome. Study overall: The sequenced Susac syndrome patients comprised five or six with active disease and 8 or 9 in remission.

From germline, CDR1 is GTSNPN and CDR2 SVGIG (reference sequence). The CDR3 has 12 amino acids. With random hexamers, 0.5 to 1 ug RNA was reverse transcribed. Multiplex PCR with immunoSEQ amplified the TCR beta CDR3 across 54 Vbeta and 13 Jbeta. TCRdb reprocessed the immunoSEQ multiplex PCR reads with MiXCR, giving one entry per CDR3 protein. This sample has tens of thousands of distinct CDR3 sequences, with 85% to 95% found just once. From blood CD8+ and CD4+ T cells, the TCR beta chain was sequenced. The sequence derives from a human donor with Susac syndrome. The chain couples TRBV30 to TRBJ1-2; no definite D call. The sequencing sample was made of CD4+ T cells from PBMCs. The CDR3 reads CAFEPGKYGYTF. CDR3 DNA sequence: TGTGCTTTTGAGCCGGGAAAATATGGCTACACCTTC.